Below, 5 T cell receptor beta chains from the same sample are listed, as sequenced in a study of CD8+ T cells in alopecia areata. The sequencing template was cDNA reverse transcribed from extracted RNA. Method: immunoSEQ multiplex PCR; TCRdb's copy keeps in-frame clones and lacks some. The sample lists over 85,000 clones, more than 35% occurring once. The sequencing input was CD4+ T cells sorted from blood. Source of these receptors: a human donor with alopecia areata.

The chain uses TRBV9 and TRBJ2-5; 11 nucleotides agree with TRBD2. The CDR3 has 14 amino acids. The V gene's germline CDR1 is SGDLS and CDR2 YYNGEE. Trimming took 4 bases from V and 4 from J; bases not matched to a gene: 3. CDR3 region: CASSIGLAGETQYF. In DNA, the CDR3 is TGTGCCAGCAGCATAGGACTAGCGGGAGAGACCCAGTACTTC.

The chain links TRBV28 to TRBJ2-7, with TRBD1 identical over 8 bases. The length of the CDR3 is 14 residues. V was pared by 6 bases and J by 3 bases, with 7 bases of the junction left unmatched. Germline assignment: CDR1 MDHEN and CDR2 SYDVKM. The CDR3: CASSRLGQVYEQYF. The CDR3 bases are TGTGCCAGCAGCCGCCTGGGACAGGTCTACGAGCAGTACTTC.

This chain connects TRBV7-6 to TRBJ2-5; 12 nucleotides align to TRBD2. Per the germline V gene, CDR1 is SGHVS and CDR2 is FNYEAQ. After removal of 5 bases from V and 2 bases from J, the junction contained 6 bases not matched to a gene. CDR3 length: 16 residues. The CDR3 loop reads CASSARLAGAQETQYF. CDR3 DNA: TGTGCCAGCAGCGCTAGACTAGCGGGGGCGCAAGAGACCCAGTACTTC.

There are a few counts of this clone. The chain uses TRBV7-3 and TRBJ2-1, with 7 bases fitting TRBD2. The CDR3 is made up of 16 amino acids. With V trimmed by 2 bases and J by 0 bases, 4 bases remained unmatched. Per germline, CDR1 SGHTA and CDR2 FQGTGA. For the CDR3, the DNA is TGTGCCAGCAGCTTACTAGCGGCCAGCTCCTACAATGAGCAGTTCTTC. Its protein product is CASSLLAASSYNEQFF.

This clone was seen more than once but under ten times. For the CDR3, the DNA is TGTGCCAGCAGCTTGCGCCAGGGGGCTGGAAACATTCAGTACTTC. As protein: CASSLRQGAGNIQYF. The chain carries TRBV7-8 and TRBJ2-4; 8 bases are shared with TRBD1. Trimming at V came to 3 bases and at J to 6 bases, leaving 7 bases not matched to a gene. Per the germline V gene, CDR1 is SGHVS and CDR2 is FQNEAQ. This CDR3 comprises 15 residues. The full variable domain, with the rest looked up from reference TRBV7-8 and TRBJ2-4, is GAGVSQSPRYKVAKRGQDVALRCDPISGHVSLFWYQQALGQGPEFLTYFQNEAQLDKSGLPSDRFFAERPEGSVSTLKIQRTQQEDSAVYLCASSLRQGAGNIQYFGAGTRLSVL.